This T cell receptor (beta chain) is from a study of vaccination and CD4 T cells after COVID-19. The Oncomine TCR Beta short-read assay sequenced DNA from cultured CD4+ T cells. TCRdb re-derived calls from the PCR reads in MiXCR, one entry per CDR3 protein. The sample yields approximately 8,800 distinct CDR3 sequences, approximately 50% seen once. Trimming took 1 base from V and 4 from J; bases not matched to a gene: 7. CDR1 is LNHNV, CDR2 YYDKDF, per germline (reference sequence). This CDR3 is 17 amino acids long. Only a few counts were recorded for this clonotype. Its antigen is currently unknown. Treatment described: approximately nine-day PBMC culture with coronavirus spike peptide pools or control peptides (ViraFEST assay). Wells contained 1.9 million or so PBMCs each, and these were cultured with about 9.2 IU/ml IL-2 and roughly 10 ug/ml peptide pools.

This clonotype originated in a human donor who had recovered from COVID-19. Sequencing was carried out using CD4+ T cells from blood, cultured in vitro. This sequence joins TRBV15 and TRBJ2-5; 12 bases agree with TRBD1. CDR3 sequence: CATSRGGTGGSGETQYF. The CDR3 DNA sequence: TGTGCCACCAGCAGAGGCGGGACAGGGGGCTCGGGAGAGACCCAGTACTTC.